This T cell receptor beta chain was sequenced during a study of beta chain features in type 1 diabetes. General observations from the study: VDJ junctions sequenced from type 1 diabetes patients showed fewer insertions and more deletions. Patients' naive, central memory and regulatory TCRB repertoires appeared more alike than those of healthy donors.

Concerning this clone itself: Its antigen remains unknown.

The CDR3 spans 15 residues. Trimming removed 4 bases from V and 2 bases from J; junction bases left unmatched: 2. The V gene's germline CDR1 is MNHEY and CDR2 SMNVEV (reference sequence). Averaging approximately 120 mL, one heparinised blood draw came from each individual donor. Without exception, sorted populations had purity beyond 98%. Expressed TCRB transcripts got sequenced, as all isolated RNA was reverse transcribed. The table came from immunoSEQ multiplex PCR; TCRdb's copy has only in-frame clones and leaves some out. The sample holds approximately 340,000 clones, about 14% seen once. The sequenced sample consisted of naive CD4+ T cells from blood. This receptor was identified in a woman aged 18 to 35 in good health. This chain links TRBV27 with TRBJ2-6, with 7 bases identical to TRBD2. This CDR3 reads CASSSRGAGANVLTF. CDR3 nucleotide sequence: TGTGCCAGCAGTTCTCGGGGGGCTGGGGCCAACGTCCTGACTTTC. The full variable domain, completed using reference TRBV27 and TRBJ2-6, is EAQVTQNPRYLITVTGKKLTVTCSQNMNHEYMSWYRQDPGLGLRQIYYSMNVEVTDKGDVPEGYKVSRKEKRNFPLILESPSPNQTSLYFCASSSRGAGANVLTFGAGSRLTVL.